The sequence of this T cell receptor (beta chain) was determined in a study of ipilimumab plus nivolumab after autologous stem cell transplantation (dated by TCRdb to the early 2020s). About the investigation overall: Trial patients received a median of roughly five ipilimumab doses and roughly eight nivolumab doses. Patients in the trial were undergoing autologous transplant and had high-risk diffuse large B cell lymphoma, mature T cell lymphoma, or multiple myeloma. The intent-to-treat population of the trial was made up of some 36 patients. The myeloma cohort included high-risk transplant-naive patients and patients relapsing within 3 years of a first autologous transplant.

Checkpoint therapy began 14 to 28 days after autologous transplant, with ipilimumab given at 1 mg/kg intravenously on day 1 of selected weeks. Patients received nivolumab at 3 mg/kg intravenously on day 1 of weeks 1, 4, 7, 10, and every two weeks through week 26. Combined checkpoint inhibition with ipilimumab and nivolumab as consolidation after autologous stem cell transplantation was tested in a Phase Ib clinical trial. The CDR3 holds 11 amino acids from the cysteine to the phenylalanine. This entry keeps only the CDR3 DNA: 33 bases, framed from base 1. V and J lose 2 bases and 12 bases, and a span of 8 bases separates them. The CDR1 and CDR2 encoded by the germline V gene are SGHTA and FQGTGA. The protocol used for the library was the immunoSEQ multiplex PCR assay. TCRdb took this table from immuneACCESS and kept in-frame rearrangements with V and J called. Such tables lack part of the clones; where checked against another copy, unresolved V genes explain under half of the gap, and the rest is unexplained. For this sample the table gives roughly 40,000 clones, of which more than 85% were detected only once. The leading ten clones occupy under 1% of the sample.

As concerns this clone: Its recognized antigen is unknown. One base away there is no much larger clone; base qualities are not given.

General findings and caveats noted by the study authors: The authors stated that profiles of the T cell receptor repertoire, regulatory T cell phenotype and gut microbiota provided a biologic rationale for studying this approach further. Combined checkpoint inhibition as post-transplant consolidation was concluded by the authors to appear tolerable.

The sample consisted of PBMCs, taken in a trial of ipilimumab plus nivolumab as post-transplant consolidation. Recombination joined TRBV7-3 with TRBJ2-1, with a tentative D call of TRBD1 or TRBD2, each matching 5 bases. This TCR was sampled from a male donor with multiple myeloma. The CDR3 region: CASSLGGRQFF. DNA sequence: TGTGCCAGCAGCTTAGGGGGAAGGCAGTTCTTC.